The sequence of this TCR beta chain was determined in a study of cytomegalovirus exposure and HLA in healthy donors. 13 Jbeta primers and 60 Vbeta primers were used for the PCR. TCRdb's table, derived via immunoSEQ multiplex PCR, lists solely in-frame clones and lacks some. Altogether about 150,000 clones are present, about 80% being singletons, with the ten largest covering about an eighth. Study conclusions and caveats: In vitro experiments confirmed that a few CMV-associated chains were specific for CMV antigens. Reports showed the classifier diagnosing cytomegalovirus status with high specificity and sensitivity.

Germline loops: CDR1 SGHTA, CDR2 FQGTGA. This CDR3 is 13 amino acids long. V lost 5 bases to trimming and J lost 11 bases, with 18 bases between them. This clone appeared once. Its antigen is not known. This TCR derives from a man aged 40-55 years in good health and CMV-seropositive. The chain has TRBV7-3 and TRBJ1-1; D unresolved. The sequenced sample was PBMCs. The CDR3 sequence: CASSPGASQAAFF. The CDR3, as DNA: TGTGCCAGCAGCCCCGGAGCGAGCCAAGCGGCTTTCTTT.